The rows below give T cell receptor beta chains drawn from one sample of a study of regulatory T cells in long-lasting Graves disease. Each CDR3 protein gets one entry after TCRdb re-called the multiplex PCR reads with MiXCR. Of under 700,000 distinct CDR3 sequences in the sample, around 15% were seen once. These same data were also listed under a study on T cells in Graves' hyperthyroidism and ophthalmopathy.

The source material was peripheral blood mononuclear cells (PBMCs), sampled at new diagnosis, from a patient treated with antithyroid drugs. These receptor sequences come from a woman between 40 and 65 years old with Graves disease. Both conserved end residues are part of each CDR3. Fields, in order: D gene, V gene, clone size, CDR3 length, J gene, CDR3 DNA, CDR3 protein. D genes are given only for firm matches. Where a row states a size, it is once, few, many or the class of an expanded clone; other rows omit it.

>.|TRBV6-1|many|17|TRBJ2-1
TGTGCCAGCAGTGGGACGACCGGGACTCAGTGGTACAATGAGCAGTTCTTC
CASSGTTGTQWYNEQFF
>TRBD2|TRBV20-1|few|16|TRBJ2-3
TGCAGTGCCCCTACCCTAGCGGGGTCTAGCACAGATACGCAGTATTTT
CSAPTLAGSSTDTQYF
>.|TRBV7-9|.|16|TRBJ2-5
TGTGCCAGCAGCTTAGCAGGGGGCGCGGGGCAGGAGACCCAGTACTTC
CASSLAGGAGQETQYF
>.|TRBV9|few|16|TRBJ2-2
TGTGCCAGCAGCGTAGCGACAGGCGCGAACACCGGGGAGCTGTTTTTT
CASSVATGANTGELFF
>TRBD1|TRBV10-3|.|15|TRBJ1-2
TGTGCCATCAGTGGTCCCGGGGGACAGGGGGATGGCTACACCTTC
CAISGPGGQGDGYTF
>.|TRBV5-1|many|15|TRBJ2-1
TGCGCCAGCAGTCCCACTGAGCGGCCATACAATGAGCAGTTCTTC
CASSPTERPYNEQFF
>TRBD1|TRBV20-1|many|12|TRBJ1-5
TGCAGTGCTTGGACAGGAAATCAGCCCCAGCATTTT
CSAWTGNQPQHF
>.|TRBV20-1|many|12|TRBJ1-1
TGCAGTGCTAAGGCCGGGAACACTGAAGCTTTCTTT
CSAKAGNTEAFF
>.|TRBV19|few|14|TRBJ2-7
TGTGCCAGTAGTATTAGTGGGGTCTCCTACGAGCAGTACTTC
CASSISGVSYEQYF
>TRBD1|TRBV6-1|many|14|TRBJ1-1
TGTGCCAGCAGCCCCGGGACAGGGGTGACTGAAGCTTTCTTT
CASSPGTGVTEAFF
>.|TRBV29-1|few|14|TRBJ2-1
TGCAGCGTTGAAGATCAGAACGGGTACAATGAGCAGTTCTTC
CSVEDQNGYNEQFF
>.|TRBV6-5|many|14|TRBJ2-7
TGTGCCAGCAGTTACTCGACGGGACCTTACGAGCAGTACTTC
CASSYSTGPYEQYF
>.|TRBV19|.|16|TRBJ2-1
TGTGCCAGTAGTAGGAAGCAGGGCAGAGTCGAGAATGAGCAGTTCTTC
CASSRKQGRVENEQFF
>.|TRBV4-1|few|13|TRBJ2-7
TGCGCCAGCAGCCTCGACGGGCGCCACGAGCAGTACTTC
CASSLDGRHEQYF
>.|TRBV10-3|few|12|TRBJ2-3
TGTGCCATCAGTGAGTCGACCGGGTCGCAGTATTTT
CAISESTGSQYF
>.|TRBV10-3|many|13|TRBJ1-5
TGTGCCATCAGTGAGTCATTGAGTCAGCCCCAGCATTTT
CAISESLSQPQHF
>TRBD2|TRBV6-1|many|16|TRBJ2-3
TGTGCCAGCAGTGAAGCGGCTAGCGGGCGTACAGATACGCAGTATTTT
CASSEAASGRTDTQYF
>TRBD1|TRBV2|.|14|TRBJ2-5
TGTGCCAGCAGTCCGGACAGGGCTGTGGAGACCCAGTACTTC
CASSPDRAVETQYF
>TRBD1|TRBV2|many|13|TRBJ1-2
TGTGCCAGCAGTCCGGGACAGGAGGGGGGCTACACCTTC
CASSPGQEGGYTF
>TRBD2|TRBV12-3/TRBV12-4|few|13|TRBJ2-1
TGTGCCAGCAGCCTCCCGGGGGGGCATGAGCAGTTCTTC
CASSLPGGHEQFF
>.|TRBV6-5|few|13|TRBJ2-2
TGTGCCAGCAGTTACTCGAGGGACGGGGAGCTGTTTTTT
CASSYSRDGELFF
>.|TRBV28|many|14|TRBJ2-5
TGTGCCAGCAGAGCCCCGGGCGGTCGCGAGACCCAGTACTTC
CASRAPGGRETQYF
>.|TRBV12-3/TRBV12-4|.|16|TRBJ2-3
TGTGCCAGCAGTTCTGGGTCTTCCCGGGGTGGAGATACGCAGTATTTT
CASSSGSSRGGDTQYF
>.|TRBV18|many|15|TRBJ1-6
TGTGCCAGCTCACCGGTGGGCCAGGGTTACTCACCCCTCCACTTT
CASSPVGQGYSPLHF
>.|TRBV2|many|15|TRBJ1-1
TGTGCCAGCAGTGAAGTCGGGGGACAGAACACTGAAGCTTTCTTT
CASSEVGGQNTEAFF
>.|TRBV12-3/TRBV12-4|.|20|TRBJ1-5
TGTGCCAGCAGTTCAACCCGGGACATCACTAAGGGGTATAGCAATCAGCCCCAGCATTTT
CASSSTRDITKGYSNQPQHF
>.|TRBV19|few|14|TRBJ1-2
TGTGCCAGTAGTATCCAGTCACTTAACTATGGCTACACCTTC
CASSIQSLNYGYTF
>.|TRBV7-6|few|17|TRBJ2-2
TGTGCCAGCAGCTTAGGCTCTCAAATCGCGAACACCGGGGAGCTGTTTTTT
CASSLGSQIANTGELFF
>.|TRBV7-6|once|15|TRBJ2-7
TGTGCCAGCAGCTTAGCAAGTTTTGGGAGGGGGGAGCAGTACTTC
CASSLASFGRGEQYF
>TRBD2|TRBV10-3|.|14|TRBJ2-3
TGTGCCAGCGCCGGGGGGGCCATGGGAGATACGCAGTATTTT
CASAGGAMGDTQYF
>.|TRBV10-3|many|14|TRBJ2-3
TGTGCCATCAGTGGGCGGGGAGACACAGATACGCAGTATTTT
CAISGRGDTDTQYF
>.|TRBV28|many|15|TRBJ1-1
TGTGCCAGCAGCCCATCCTGGGCAGGGAACACTGAAGCTTTCTTT
CASSPSWAGNTEAFF
>TRBD1|TRBV4-1|many|15|TRBJ1-5
TGCGCCAGCAGCCCCGGACAGGATAGCAATCAGCCCCAGCATTTT
CASSPGQDSNQPQHF
>.|TRBV30|few|16|TRBJ1-1
TGTGCCTGGAGTGTAACTACGGCAGGGTTGAACACTGAAGCTTTCTTT
CAWSVTTAGLNTEAFF
>.|TRBV6-1|.|13|TRBJ2-7
TGTGCCAGCGCTTTAACAGGGACGGGCGAGCAGTACTTC
CASALTGTGEQYF
>TRBD1|TRBV6-5|few|15|TRBJ1-6
TGTGCCAGCAGTTACTCGGGGACAGGCAATTCACCCCTCCACTTT
CASSYSGTGNSPLHF